These T cell receptor beta chains were read from a single sample in a study of CD8 T cells in ankylosing spondylitis. TCRdb reanalysed the 5' RACE reads using MiXCR and keeps one entry per CDR3 protein. Seen here are roughly 180,000 distinct CDR3 sequences, 9.5% to 15% observed once, and the top ten hold 16%. The sequenced material came from blood, either unsorted or a sorted T cell fraction (not recorded which). These receptors all stem from a male donor with ankylosing spondylitis or in good health (not recorded which). Both conserved end residues are part of each CDR3.

j_call v_call cdr3_aa
TRBJ2-5 TRBV9 CASSAGLGRETQYF
TRBJ1-1 TRBV7-9 CASSFGGPEAFF
TRBJ2-3 TRBV11-2 CASSFGGRSTDTQYF
TRBJ1-5 TRBV9 CASSVGGGGQPQHF
TRBJ2-1 TRBV5-6 CASSHLATPYNEQFF
TRBJ2-3 TRBV5-1 CASSSGQGASDTQYF
TRBJ1-2 TRBV12-3/TRBV12-4 CASSLVFNGYTF
TRBJ2-7 TRBV14 CASSQRTGGLYEQYF
TRBJ2-7 TRBV29-1 CSVGLKGEDYEQYF
TRBJ2-3 TRBV7-8 CASSSSPEGRGSTDTQYF
TRBJ2-1 TRBV12-5 CASVDRVYFYNEQFF
TRBJ1-1 TRBV2 CASRDSLMNTEAFF
TRBJ1-2 TRBV29-1 CSVMGQGRDYGYTF
TRBJ1-2 TRBV7-9 CASSLGTKVDGYTF
TRBJ2-7 TRBV5-1 CASSLEGTGDSEQYF
TRBJ2-7 TRBV11-2 CASSRVLAPTYEQYF
TRBJ2-5 TRBV20-1 CSARGTDSTQETQYF
TRBJ2-7 TRBV5-1 CASRTGAYYEQYF
TRBJ2-1 TRBV27 CASSSALVSYNEQFF
TRBJ2-4 TRBV20-1 CSARRDTQNIQYF
TRBJ2-7 TRBV15 CATSRVGQGTYEQYF
TRBJ1-2 TRBV4-1 CASSQDPGSGGYGYTF
TRBJ2-3 TRBV30 CAWSFTGGLDTQYF
TRBJ2-7 TRBV5-4 CASSLGHTVNEQYF
TRBJ2-3 TRBV12-3/TRBV12-4 CASSFLSDTQYF
TRBJ2-7 TRBV2 CASSEARGTLPYEQYF
TRBJ1-4 TRBV2 CASSEGVGEKLFF
TRBJ2-1 TRBV15 CATSRVGGNGAIYTEQFF
TRBJ1-2 TRBV7-9 CASSLGDVAGYTF
TRBJ1-4 TRBV5-1 CASSLSGQGAGATNEKLFF
TRBJ2-1 TRBV7-9 CASSAPTSGGGQFF